These 27 T cell receptor beta chains came from one sample sequenced in a study of T cell responses to AZD1222 COVID-19 vaccine. Data came from immunoSEQ multiplex PCR; TCRdb stores just in-frame clones and leaves some out. This table holds 100,000 to 150,000 clones, roughly 85% found once. The sequencing used peripheral blood, collected 28 days after the second dose of the MenACWY control vaccine. The source of these receptors is an adult who received the MenACWY meningococcal vaccine as a control.

This chain uses TRBV5-6 with TRBJ2-7; possibly TRBD1 or TRBD2 for D (6 bases each). Per germline, CDR1 SGHDT and CDR2 YYEEEE. The ends were cut back, 4 bases at V and 1 base at J, with 18 bases in the middle. This CDR3 is 16 amino acids long. In nucleotides, the CDR3 is TGTGCCAGCAGCGGCCTAATGGGGGGCGCGTCCTACGAGCAGTACGTC. It yields the protein CASSGLMGGASYEQYV.

CDR3 in DNA: TGTGCCAGCTCACCACGGGGTAATGAAAAACTGTTTTTT. Translation: CASSPRGNEKLFF. The chain combines TRBV18 with TRBJ1-4; D unresolved. The V and J ends lost 1 base and 4 bases respectively, with 4 bases between them. The CDR3 is 13 residues long. Germline V CDR1 and CDR2: KGHSH, LQKENI.

This clone occurred many times. The V call is TRBV5-1, the J call TRBJ2-2; no reliable D call. There are 15 residues in the CDR3. Trimming shortened V by 1 base and J by 5 bases, and 12 bases separated the two germline ends. Germline CDR1 SGHRS, CDR2 YFSETQ. For the CDR3, the DNA is TGCGCCAGCAGCTTGACCTCAGGAGCAACCGGGGAGCTGTTTTTT. Protein sequence: CASSLTSGATGELFF.

V is TRBV27 and J is TRBJ1-5; tentative D call: TRBD1 (5 bases). The CDR3 length is 14 residues. V was cut by 5 bases and J by 4 bases, with 12 bases left in between. Per germline, CDR1 MNHEY and CDR2 SMNVEV (reference sequence). CDR3 region: CASSAQGVNQPQHF. The CDR3, as DNA: TGTGCCAGCAGTGCGCAGGGAGTGAATCAGCCCCAGCATTTT.

The V gene is TRBV10-3, the J gene TRBJ2-1, with D possibly TRBD2 on 6 matching bases. The CDR3 is 18 amino acids. The germline V gene encodes CDR1 ENHRY and CDR2 SYGVKD. V was cut by 2 bases and J by 7 bases, with 24 bases left in between. DNA for the CDR3: TGTGCCATCAGTGAGATCTCCCCAGCTAGCGCGTCAGGTAATGAGCAGTTCTTC. This translates into CAISEISPASASGNEQFF.

The genes are TRBV6-1 and TRBJ2-2, with TRBD2 identical over 10 bases. Germline V lookup: CDR1 MNHNS, CDR2 SASEGT. The CDR3 covers 16 residues. The trim removed 3 bases at V and 7 bases at J, leaving 8 bases unmatched. The CDR3 is CASSDFGLADGGELFF. The DNA of the CDR3 is TGTGCCAGCAGTGATTTCGGACTAGCGGACGGCGGGGAGCTGTTTTTT.

V and J are TRBV28 and TRBJ1-6, with D possibly TRBD1 on 6 matching bases. CDR3 size: 16 residues. Looked up from germline, CDR1 is MDHEN and CDR2 is SYDVKM. Trimming cost V 4 bases and J 6 bases, with 16 bases left between them. The CDR3 sequence is CASSYPRGEVNSPLHF. The CDR3 region has the DNA TGTGCCAGCAGTTACCCCAGGGGAGAGGTTAATTCACCCCTCCACTTT.

This chain uses TRBV23-1 with TRBJ1-2; 8 nucleotides align to TRBD1. TRBV23-1 falls under the ORF class, with uncertain function. With 3 bases clipped from V and 7 bases from J, the junction kept 10 bases outside the gene matches. The CDR3 is 15 amino acids. The DNA for the CDR3 is TGCGCCAGCAGTCACTCCGACAGGGGAAGGGGTGGCTACACCTTC. Translated: CASSHSDRGRGGYTF.

V and J are TRBV5-6 and TRBJ1-6; D is uncertain. The CDR3 totals 16 residues. The V end was cut by 0 bases, the J end by 1 base, with 8 bases between. The V gene's germline CDR1 is SGHDT and CDR2 YYEEEE. The CDR3 spells CASSLALGSYNSPLHF. The DNA for the CDR3 is TGTGCCAGCAGCTTGGCCTTGGGGTCCTATAATTCACCCCTCCACTTT.

The rearrangement links TRBV19 to TRBJ1-1; TRBD1 agrees at 10 bases. The CDR3 runs to 16 residues. The J segment lost 0 bases and the V segment lost 6 bases, leaving 7 bases of the junction unmatched. Germline-derived CDR1 and CDR2 are LNHDA and SQIVND (reference sequence). The CDR3 loop is CASSQDRGLMNTEAFF. In DNA, the CDR3 is TGTGCCAGTAGCCAAGACAGGGGGCTTATGAACACTGAAGCTTTCTTT.

The chain combines TRBV29-1 with TRBJ1-4; D may be TRBD1 (6 bases). This CDR3 has 13 amino acids. CDR1 and CDR2 from the germline V gene are SQVTM and ANQGSEA. Trimming took 6 bases from V and 4 from J, leaving 12 bases between them. For the CDR3, the DNA is TGCAGCGTGACAGGCCCAGATAATGAAAAACTGTTTTTT. Translated, it gives CSVTGPDNEKLFF. Drawing the rest from reference TRBV29-1 and TRBJ1-4, the complete variable domain is SAVISQKPSRDICQRGTSLTIQCQVDSQVTMMFWYRQQPGQSLTLIATANQGSEATYESGFVIDKFPISRPNLTFSTLTVSNMSPEDSSIYLCSVTGPDNEKLFFGSGTQLSVL.

V and J are TRBV5-4 and TRBJ2-5; 7 nucleotides match TRBD2. CDR1 and CDR2 from the germline V gene are SGHNT and YYREEE (reference sequence). The CDR3 consists of 17 residues. J lost 4 bases, V lost 3 bases, and 15 bases had no gene match. CDR3 amino acids: CASSSPPKSGVPETQYF. CDR3 DNA sequence: TGTGCCAGCAGCTCCCCTCCCAAAAGCGGGGTTCCAGAGACCCAGTACTTC.

This chain uses TRBV6-2 or TRBV6-3 with TRBJ1-4; 10 bases align to TRBD1. CDR1 is MNHEY and CDR2 is SVGEGT in the germline V gene. The CDR3 runs 15 residues. Germline trimming cut 7 bases from V and 5 bases from J; bases unmatched to any gene: 7. Here the CDR3 reads CASNPGTGENEKLFF. The CDR3 bases are TGTGCCAGCAACCCTGGGACAGGGGAAAATGAAAAACTGTTTTTT.

The gene calls are TRBV2 and TRBJ2-1; 7 positions match TRBD2. Germline-derived CDR1 and CDR2 are SNHLY and FYNNEI. Trimming cost V 11 bases and J 8 bases; bases outside gene matches: 3. This CDR3 region has 10 residues. The CDR3 is CAHGGDEQFF. For the CDR3, the DNA is TGTGCCCATGGGGGGGATGAGCAGTTCTTC. The full variable domain, in which reference TRBV2 and TRBJ2-1 provide the parts outside the CDR3, is EPEVTQTPSHQVTQMGQEVILRCVPISNHLYFYWYRQILGQKVEFLVSFYNNEISEKSEIFDDQFSVERPDGSNFTLKIRSTKLEDSAMYFCAHGGDEQFFGPGTRLTVL.

The V and J genes are TRBV6-2 or TRBV6-3 and TRBJ2-2, with no clear D. V was cut by 0 bases and J by 4 bases, with 9 bases left in between. CDR3 length: 15 amino acids. The germline V gene encodes CDR1 MNHEY and CDR2 SVGEGT. CDR3 in amino acids: CASSYSSPATGELFF. In nucleotides, the CDR3 is TGTGCCAGCAGTTACTCCTCCCCCGCCACCGGGGAGCTGTTTTTT.

V gene TRBV28 combines with J gene TRBJ2-1, with 12 bases fitting TRBD2. The V and J ends lost 4 bases and 0 bases, in that order; junction bases with no gene match: 1. There are 16 residues in the CDR3. Germline lookup yields CDR1 MDHEN and CDR2 SYDVKM. Here the CDR3 DNA reads TGTGCCAGCAGTTCTAGCGGGGGGGCCTCCTACAATGAGCAGTTCTTC. This gives the protein CASSSSGGASYNEQFF.

The chain has TRBV6-5 and TRBJ2-3, with D possibly being TRBD1 or TRBD2 (6 bases each). The germline V and J ends were trimmed by 6 bases and 3 bases, with 13 bases remaining between them. Germline V gives CDR1 MNHEY, CDR2 SVGAGI. The CDR3 extends over 14 amino acids. Here the CDR3 DNA reads TGTGCCAGCAGGTGGGGGGCTCGGACAGATACGCAGTATTTT. The encoded protein is CASRWGARTDTQYF.

The rearrangement links TRBV11-2 to TRBJ2-7; D ambiguous. The CDR3 is 12 amino acids. Trimming took off 0 bases at V and 6 bases at J, with 6 bases between the two ends. Germline V gene data show CDR1 as SGHAT and CDR2 as FQNNGV. The CDR3 here is CASSLDRAEQYF. The CDR3 DNA reads TGTGCCAGCAGCTTAGATAGGGCCGAGCAGTACTTC.

The rearrangement links TRBV5-5 to TRBJ2-7; 12 nucleotides match TRBD1. This CDR3 has 16 amino acids. CDR1 and CDR2 from the germline V gene are SGHKS and YYEKEE (reference sequence). The V segment lost 5 bases and the J segment 7 bases; nucleotides outside the gene matches: 13. CDR3: CASRRGKGQGAGEQYF. The CDR3 bases are TGTGCCAGCAGACGCGGAAAGGGACAGGGGGCAGGGGAGCAGTACTTC.

The rearrangement links TRBV9 to TRBJ2-2; the match to TRBD2 covers 10 bases. The V gene's germline CDR1 is SGDLS and CDR2 YYNGEE. The CDR3 extends over 16 amino acids. V shed 6 bases, J shed 1 base, and the junction held 6 bases outside the gene matches. Written as DNA, the CDR3 is TGTGCCAGCACCCCTACTAGCGGGGAGAACACCGGGGAGCTGTTTTTT. This sequence encodes CASTPTSGENTGELFF.

This chain links TRBV19 with TRBJ2-5; TRBD1 aligns across 12 bases. The CDR3 contains 16 residues. V gave up 9 bases and J gave up 5 bases; unmatched junction bases: 13. CDR1 is LNHDA, CDR2 SQIVND, per germline (reference sequence). As DNA, the CDR3 is TGTGCCAGCTCCAGGGGGACAGGGGGCTTAAGGGAGACCCAGTACTTC. Encoded protein: CASSRGTGGLRETQYF.

The chain employs TRBV7-2 and TRBJ1-1; possibly TRBD1 for D (5 bases). Germline V gives CDR1 SGHTA, CDR2 FQGNSA. The CDR3 is 13 residues long. The V end was cut by 4 bases, the J end by 5 bases, with 11 bases between. CDR3 residues: CASSSPGRTEAFF. The CDR3, as DNA: TGTGCCAGCAGCTCACCAGGGAGGACTGAAGCTTTCTTT.

V gene TRBV9 combines with J gene TRBJ2-7; 9 nucleotides match TRBD2. V was pared by 4 bases and J by 6 bases, with 8 bases of the junction left unmatched. Per the germline V gene, CDR1 is SGDLS and CDR2 is YYNGEE. The CDR3 spans 14 residues. CDR3 sequence reads: CASSYQGLASEQYF. CDR3 DNA: TGTGCCAGCAGCTACCAGGGACTAGCTTCCGAGCAGTACTTC. Drawing the rest from reference TRBV9 and TRBJ2-7, the complete variable domain is DSGVTQTPKHLITATGQRVTLRCSPRSGDLSVYWYQQSLDQGLQFLIQYYNGEERAKGNILERFSAQQFPDLHSELNLSSLELGDSALYFCASSYQGLASEQYFGPGTRLTVT.

This clone has only a few counts. The rearrangement joins TRBV12-3 or TRBV12-4 to TRBJ1-6; D is ambiguous. Trimming left V 4 bases short and J 4 bases short, with 5 bases between. There are 13 residues in the CDR3. The CDR3: CASSWNYNSPLHF. The CDR3 region has the DNA TGTGCCAGCAGTTGGAATTATAATTCACCCCTCCACTTT.

The chain combines TRBV13 with TRBJ1-4; no clear D gene. This CDR3 has 14 residues. The V and J ends lost 2 bases and 4 bases respectively, with 8 bases between them. Germline V gene data show CDR1 as PRHDT and CDR2 as FYEKMQ (reference sequence). CDR3 residues: CASSLMRNNEKLFF. The CDR3 region has the DNA TGTGCCAGCAGCTTAATGAGGAATAATGAAAAACTGTTTTTT.

This clone was seen just once. This chain links TRBV11-2 with TRBJ2-4; no firm D call. The germline V and J ends were trimmed by 5 bases and 0 bases, with 5 bases remaining between them. Germline assignment: CDR1 SGHAT and CDR2 FQNNGV. This CDR3 is 13 amino acids long. The CDR3 DNA reads as TGTGCCAGCAGCCCGCTAGCCAAAAACATTCAGTACTTC. Translation: CASSPLAKNIQYF.

The rearrangement joins TRBV7-6 to TRBJ2-2; weak D call: TRBD1 (5 bases). Germline lookup yields CDR1 SGHVS and CDR2 FNYEAQ. V gave up 5 bases and J gave up 5 bases, with 9 bases separating them. The CDR3 consists of 13 residues. As DNA, the CDR3 is TGTGCCAGCAGCGAACAGGAAACCGGGGAGCTGTTTTTT. It codes for CASSEQETGELFF.